The 21 T cell receptor beta chains in this list originate from one sample, sequenced in a study of neurological immune-mediated disorders. TCRdb independently ran MiXCR on the 5' RACE reads; one entry per CDR3 protein. The sample consists of about 62,000 distinct CDR3 sequences, 3% to 4% of them appearing once. The sample consisted of PBMCs. These receptor sequences come from a woman aged 45-65 years with multiple sclerosis.

This clonotype was seen repeatedly, ten times or more. This sequence joins TRBV24-1 and TRBJ2-7, with 13 nucleotides matching TRBD2. Germline values: CDR1 KGHDR, CDR2 SFDVKD. The CDR3 runs to 16 residues. The ends lost 3 bases at V and 5 bases at J; junction bases unmatched: 6. CDR3 coding DNA: TGTGCCACCAGTGATCCCGGGACTAGCGGGATTAACGAGCAGTACTTC. Its translation is CATSDPGTSGINEQYF.

This clonotype has ten or more counts. The chain links TRBV10-3 to TRBJ1-2; tentative D call: TRBD1 (5 bases). Trimming removed 6 bases at V and 2 bases at J, with 10 bases between. This CDR3 contains 13 residues. From germline, CDR1 is ENHRY and CDR2 SYGVKD. The CDR3 DNA reads TGTGCCATCAGCGGCAGGGAGAACTATGGCTACACCTTC. This codes for CAISGRENYGYTF.

This clonotype came up many times. In DNA form, the CDR3 reads TGTGCCAGCAGTCCCGGACAGTTGGAGACCCAGTACTTC. Amino acids: CASSPGQLETQYF. The rearrangement joins TRBV12-3 or TRBV12-4 to TRBJ2-5; the D gene is possibly TRBD1 (6 bases). Trimming cost V 5 bases and J 5 bases, with 12 bases left between them. This CDR3 is built from 13 residues.

This clonotype appeared many times. The V gene is TRBV7-9, the J gene TRBJ2-3; D may be TRBD1 (6 bases). The V end was cut by 3 bases, the J end by 0 bases, with 13 bases between. There are 16 residues in the CDR3. From germline, CDR1 is SEHNR and CDR2 FQNEAQ (reference sequence). The CDR3 DNA reads as TGTGCCAGCAGCTTGGGGCTGACAGGCAGCACAGATACGCAGTATTTT. This codes for CASSLGLTGSTDTQYF.

This clonotype was recorded a few times. Being one base from a much bigger clone, this may be a read error. The chain couples TRBV5-1 to TRBJ1-2; D may be TRBD1 (6 bases). CDR3 length: 12 amino acids. Germline CDR1 reads SGHRS; CDR2 reads YFSETQ. The germline V and J ends were trimmed by 7 bases and 6 bases, with 13 bases remaining between them. The DNA for the CDR3 is TGCGCCAGCTTGGACAGTGGGAATGGCTACACCTTC. Protein product: CASLDSGNGYTF. Full variable domain (outside the CDR3, taken from reference TRBV5-1 and TRBJ1-2): KAGVTQTPRYLIKTRGQQVTLSCSPISGHRSVSWYQQTPGQGLQFLFEYFSETQRNKGNFPGRFSGRQFSNSRSEMNVSTLELGDSALYLCASLDSGNGYTFGSGTRLTVV.

This clonotype was seen ten or more times. The rearrangement uses TRBV5-1 and TRBJ2-1; 7 bases align to TRBD1. Germline V lookup: CDR1 SGHRS, CDR2 YFSETQ. The CDR3 sequence is 15 residues long. Trimming at V came to 0 bases and at J to 2 bases, leaving 2 bases not matched to a gene. Written as DNA, the CDR3 is TGCGCCAGCAGCTTGGGAGGGGGCCCCTACAATGAGCAGTTCTTC. It yields the protein CASSLGGGPYNEQFF.

This clonotype showed up many times. The chain uses TRBV2 and TRBJ1-1, with D unclear. Germline assignment: CDR1 SNHLY and CDR2 FYNNEI. CDR3 length: 12 amino acids. V gave up 4 bases and J gave up 11 bases, with 14 bases separating them. CDR3 coding DNA: TGTGCCAGCAGTGCCGGAGGGCAGACGGCTTTCTTT. Translation gives CASSAGGQTAFF.

This clonotype was counted many times. The chain recombines TRBV7-2 with TRBJ2-3; D perhaps matches TRBD2 (6 bases). CDR3 length: 15 amino acids. V shed 6 bases and J shed 4 bases, with 17 bases lying between them. CDR1 is SGHTA, CDR2 FQGNSA, per germline. CDR3 in amino acids: CASSPSGWVADTQYF. CDR3 nucleotide sequence: TGTGCCAGCAGTCCGAGCGGGTGGGTGGCAGATACGCAGTATTTT.

This clonotype was recorded at least ten times. The chain couples TRBV6-5 to TRBJ2-3; perhaps TRBD2 as D (6 bases). The length of the CDR3 is 14 residues. V shed 2 bases and J shed 3 bases, with 9 bases lying between them. CDR1 and CDR2 from the germline V gene are MNHEY and SVGAGI. CDR3 region: CASSYAGRTDTQYF. CDR3 nucleotide sequence: TGTGCCAGCAGTTACGCCGGGAGAACAGATACGCAGTATTTT.

This clonotype occurred many times. The chain combines TRBV7-2 with TRBJ2-7, with D hard to call. CDR1 and CDR2 (germline): SGHTA, FQGNSA. Trimming took 5 bases from V and 3 from J, leaving 11 bases between them. The length of the CDR3 is 13 residues. As DNA, the CDR3 is TGTGCCAGCAGCCGCCTCATTAACTACGAGCAGTACTTC. Translating gives CASSRLINYEQYF.

This clonotype was counted ten times or more. This sequence joins TRBV24-1 and TRBJ2-3, with D possibly matching TRBD1 (6 bases). Trimming stripped 1 base from V and 6 bases from J, with 10 bases between. The germline gives CDR1 KGHDR, CDR2 SFDVKD. This CDR3 has 14 amino acids. The CDR3, as DNA: TGTGCCACCAGTGATTTATGGCAGGGGGATACGCAGTATTTT. Protein product: CATSDLWQGDTQYF.

This clonotype was counted at least ten times. This chain connects TRBV7-9 to TRBJ2-1; 8 nucleotides agree with TRBD2. Trimming took 3 bases from V and 5 from J; bases not matched to a gene: 6. CDR3 length: 15 amino acids. In germline, CDR1 is SEHNR, CDR2 FQNEAQ (reference sequence). CDR3 protein: CASSFSGNGNNEQFF. The CDR3 DNA follows: TGTGCCAGCAGCTTTAGCGGGAATGGAAACAATGAGCAGTTCTTC.

This clonotype was found many times. The chain joins TRBV4-3 to TRBJ2-4; the D gene could be TRBD1 or TRBD2 (5 bases each). V lost 3 bases, J lost 5 bases, and 14 bases lay in between. This CDR3 comprises 15 residues. Per the germline V gene, CDR1 is LGHNA and CDR2 is YSLEER. The CDR3 loop reads CASSHPGPRENIQYF. The CDR3, as DNA: TGCGCCAGCAGCCACCCGGGGCCTAGGGAAAACATTCAGTACTTC.

This clonotype was detected many times. This chain uses TRBV24-1 with TRBJ2-6, with unresolved D. This CDR3 has 16 amino acids. V lost 5 bases and J lost 0, with 10 bases in between. Germline V gene lookup returns CDR1 KGHDR and CDR2 SFDVKD. The CDR3 sequence is CATSVPGTSGANVLTF. The CDR3 DNA follows: TGTGCCACCAGTGTTCCAGGAACCTCTGGGGCCAACGTCCTGACTTTC.

This clonotype was observed at least ten times. V and J are TRBV6-6 and TRBJ2-7; 8 bases map to TRBD2. Germline-derived CDR1 and CDR2 are MNHNY and SVGAGI (reference sequence). The CDR3 has 14 amino acids. J was trimmed by 6 bases and V by 7 bases; bases with no gene match: 11. In nucleotides, the CDR3 is TGTGCCAGCATCGACGCAGCGGGAGAGGTCGAGCAGTACTTC. As protein: CASIDAAGEVEQYF.

This clonotype was seen ten or more times. The rearrangement joins TRBV20-1 to TRBJ2-7, with unresolved D. The germline V gene has CDR1 DFQATT and CDR2 SNEGSKA (reference sequence). CDR3 length equals 10 residues. Trimming removed 1 base at V and 5 bases at J, with 3 bases between. CDR3 protein: CSARGDEQYF. CDR3 bases: TGCAGTGCTAGAGGGGACGAGCAGTACTTC.

At least ten counts were recorded for this clonotype. V and J are TRBV5-6 and TRBJ2-1; no clear D. Trimming shortened V by 4 bases and J by 0 bases, and 11 bases separated the two germline ends. The CDR3 runs to 15 residues. Germline lookup yields CDR1 SGHDT and CDR2 YYEEEE. DNA of the CDR3: TGTGCCAGCAGCAGTAACTTATTCTCCTACAATGAGCAGTTCTTC. Its protein product is CASSSNLFSYNEQFF.

This clonotype was picked up many times. Its ends do not fully match the called genes, so a read error is possible. The rearrangement links TRBV5-5 to TRBJ1-6; a weak D match, TRBD1 (5 bases). This CDR3 has 14 residues. Germline CDR1 SGHKS, CDR2 YYEKEE (reference sequence). The CDR3 DNA reads as TGTGCCAGCAGCTGGACGGGGGGAAATTCACCCCTCAACTTT. It specifies CASSWTGGNSPLNF.

This clonotype has ten or more counts. The V call is TRBV7-2, the J call TRBJ1-5; D gene ambiguous. V was shortened by 4 bases and J by 5 bases, with 12 bases between the two germline ends. Germline V gene sequence: CDR1 SGHTA, CDR2 FQGNSA. The CDR3 totals 14 residues. The CDR3 region has the DNA TGTGCCAGCAGCTCGAGACACGGAGATCAGCCCCAGCATTTT. Its protein product is CASSSRHGDQPQHF. The full variable domain, completed using reference TRBV7-2 and TRBJ1-5, is GAGVSQSPSNKVTEKGKDVELRCDPISGHTALYWYRQSLGQGLEFLIYFQGNSAPDKSGLPSDRFSAERTGGSVSTLTIQRTQQEDSAVYLCASSSRHGDQPQHFGDGTRLSIL.

This clonotype was seen at least ten times. The chain couples TRBV5-1 to TRBJ2-5; D might be TRBD2 (5 bases). The V end was cut by 0 bases, the J end by 2 bases, with 5 bases between. The CDR3 has 13 amino acids. Germline CDR1 reads SGHRS; CDR2 reads YFSETQ. The CDR3 DNA follows: TGCGCCAGCAGCTTGGGACTACAAGAGACCCAGTACTTC. It translates to CASSLGLQETQYF.

This clonotype was seen ten or more times. The V and J genes are TRBV28 and TRBJ1-2; 10 nucleotides line up with TRBD1. Germline CDR1 is MDHEN and CDR2 is SYDVKM. The CDR3 sequence is 13 residues long. The ends lost 5 bases at V and 6 bases at J; junction bases unmatched: 3. The CDR3 protein is CASSDRGLDGYTF. As DNA, the CDR3 is TGTGCCAGCAGTGACAGGGGGCTGGATGGCTACACCTTC.